One and the same sample provided the 16 T cell receptor beta chains below, sequenced in a study of identical twins. TCRdb reanalysed the 5' RACE reads using MiXCR and keeps one entry per CDR3 protein. Among around 480,000 distinct CDR3 sequences listed, 14% were seen once. This same sample was also taken into another study, of yellow fever vaccine responses in identical twins.

Sequencing was performed on CD4+ T cells sorted from blood. The receptors were sampled from a woman aged 18-35 years in good health.

The chain recombines TRBV4-3 with TRBJ2-3; 9 nucleotides match TRBD2. CDR3 length equals 14 residues. Germline CDR1 LGHNA, CDR2 YSLEER. With 0 bases clipped from V and 10 bases from J, the junction kept 5 bases outside the gene matches. The CDR3 nucleotides are TGCGCCAGCAGCCAAGAGCCTGGGACTAGCCCGCAGTATTTT. The encoded protein is CASSQEPGTSPQYF.

In this sample, this clonotype turned up a few times. This chain uses TRBV6-2 or TRBV6-3 with TRBJ2-3, with D possibly matching TRBD2 (6 bases). Trimming took 2 bases from V and 4 from J, leaving 13 bases between them. In germline, CDR1 is MNHEY, CDR2 SVGEGT. CDR3 size: 15 residues. CDR3 protein: CASSYGRGIADTQYF. The CDR3 region has the DNA TGTGCCAGCAGTTACGGTCGCGGGATTGCAGATACGCAGTATTTT.

The chain couples TRBV21-1 to TRBJ1-6; TRBD1, the table's D call, was not compared with the DNA. TRBV21-1 is described as a pseudogene. The CDR3 is made up of 13 amino acids. The CDR3 DNA reads as TGTGCCAGCAGCAAAATAAGGGGGTCACCCCTCCACTTT. As protein: CASSKIRGSPLHF.

The chain links TRBV24-1 to TRBJ2-1; D possibly corresponds to TRBD2 (5 bases). The CDR3 length is 13 residues. The V end was cut by 6 bases, the J end by 10 bases, with 15 bases between. Per germline, CDR1 KGHDR and CDR2 SFDVKD. The CDR3 loop reads CATSRTAPGEQFF. CDR3 in DNA: TGTGCCACCAGTCGTACTGCGCCGGGGGAGCAGTTCTTC.

The rearrangement links TRBV7-2 to TRBJ2-7; no reliable D call. CDR1 and CDR2 from the germline V gene are SGHTA and FQGNSA. The CDR3 runs to 13 residues. Trimming took off 2 bases at V and 0 bases at J, with 5 bases between the two ends. The CDR3 bases are TGTGCCAGCAGCTTATCGGCCTCCTACGAGCAGTACTTC. Translated, it gives CASSLSASYEQYF. Filled out from reference TRBV7-2 and TRBJ2-7, the complete variable domain reads GAGVSQSPSNKVTEKGKDVELRCDPISGHTALYWYRQSLGQGLEFLIYFQGNSAPDKSGLPSDRFSAERTGGSVSTLTIQRTQQEDSAVYLCASSLSASYEQYFGPGTRLTVT.

This clonotype was counted at least ten times. V and J are TRBV14 and TRBJ2-7; 8 bases are a match to TRBD2. The CDR3 length is 16 residues. The germline V gene has CDR1 SGHDN and CDR2 FVKESK. V lost 4 bases and J lost 0; bases outside the gene matches: 8. CDR3 sequence reads: CASSPLSGGGSYEQYF. In DNA, the CDR3 is TGTGCCAGCAGCCCCCTTTCGGGAGGGGGCTCCTACGAGCAGTACTTC.

This clonotype turned up a few times. The rearrangement links TRBV7-2 to TRBJ2-5; possible D gene TRBD2, 5 bases. Germline V gene sequence: CDR1 SGHTA, CDR2 FQGNSA. The CDR3 contains 15 residues. Trimming took off 3 bases at V and 2 bases at J, with 13 bases between the two ends. CDR3 nucleotide sequence: TGTGCCAGCAGCTTTTCCCCGGGATTTCAAGAGACCCAGTACTTC. Translated, it gives CASSFSPGFQETQYF. Looking up the rest from reference TRBV7-2 and TRBJ2-5 gives the full variable domain: GAGVSQSPSNKVTEKGKDVELRCDPISGHTALYWYRQSLGQGLEFLIYFQGNSAPDKSGLPSDRFSAERTGGSVSTLTIQRTQQEDSAVYLCASSFSPGFQETQYFGPGTRLLVL.

This clonotype has at least ten counts. The V and J genes are TRBV29-1 and TRBJ2-7, with 9 bases matching TRBD1. The CDR3 covers 12 residues. Germline values: CDR1 SQVTM, CDR2 ANQGSEA. V shed 7 bases, J shed 2 bases, and the junction held 3 bases outside the gene matches. The CDR3 coding sequence is TGCAGCGGACAGGGGGTTACCTACGAGCAGTACTTC. This gives the protein CSGQGVTYEQYF.

The genes are TRBV4-1 and TRBJ2-2; the D gene is possibly TRBD2 (6 bases). Germline V gene data show CDR1 as MGHRA and CDR2 as YSYEKL. This CDR3 contains 17 residues. V shed 3 bases and J shed 1 base, with 15 bases lying between them. This CDR3 is CASSHLGGRQNTGELFF. The CDR3 region has the DNA TGCGCCAGCAGCCATTTAGGTGGGAGGCAGAACACCGGGGAGCTGTTTTTT.

The chain links TRBV5-1 to TRBJ2-7; no reliable D call. The germline V and J ends were trimmed by 3 bases and 9 bases, with 13 bases remaining between them. The CDR3 length is 12 residues. Germline assignment: CDR1 SGHRS and CDR2 YFSETQ. CDR3 amino acids: CASSSSTQLQYF. The CDR3 DNA reads TGCGCCAGCAGCTCTTCGACACAACTGCAGTACTTC.

V is TRBV4-2 and J is TRBJ1-1; no clear D gene. Germline CDR1 reads LGHNA; CDR2 reads YNFKEQ. V lost 1 base, J lost 10 bases, and 13 bases lay in between. The CDR3 consists of 13 residues. This chain's CDR3 is CASSQAWNLRAFF. The CDR3 region has the DNA TGTGCCAGCAGCCAAGCCTGGAACCTGAGAGCTTTCTTT.

The chain is built from TRBV6-1 and TRBJ2-7; TRBD2 matches at 8 bases. The CDR3 covers 14 residues. V shed 8 bases, J shed 3 bases, and the junction held 9 bases outside the gene matches. Germline CDR1 reads MNHNS; CDR2 reads SASEGT. CDR3 loop: CASRREGTLYEQYF. The CDR3, as DNA: TGTGCCAGCCGCCGGGAGGGGACCCTCTACGAGCAGTACTTC.

This clonotype came up a few times. The chain is built from TRBV12-3 or TRBV12-4 and TRBJ2-7, with TRBD1 matching 12 bases. CDR3 size: 16 residues. V shed 1 base and J 6 bases; nucleotides not matched to a gene: 7. The DNA of the CDR3 is TGTGCCAGCAGTTTAGTAGGCCGGGACAGGGGGCCCGAGCAGTACTTC. Protein product: CASSLVGRDRGPEQYF.

Notes on this clonotype: A read error may produce the germline difference seen at one junction end. The chain carries TRBV27 and TRBJ1-2, with 9 bases that match TRBD1. Germline-derived CDR1 and CDR2 are MNHEY and SMNVEV (reference sequence). This CDR3 contains 13 residues. The CDR3 bases are TGTGCCAGCAGTTGGGGACAGGGCTATGGCCACACCTTC. Encoded protein: CASSWGQGYGHTF.

This clonotype has ten or more counts. This rearrangement joins TRBV6-5 to TRBJ2-7, with D hard to call. The CDR3 has 19 amino acids. Deletions cut 2 bases from V and 0 bases from J, with 23 bases between. Germline V CDR1 and CDR2: MNHEY, SVGAGI. The CDR3 protein is CASSYRKGGRGRSSYEQYF. CDR3 in DNA: TGTGCCAGCAGTTACCGGAAGGGCGGCCGTGGTCGGAGCTCCTACGAGCAGTACTTC.

CDR3 amino acids: CASSERSYGNQPQHF. Here the CDR3 DNA reads TGTGCCAGCAGTGAGAGGTCATACGGCAATCAGCCCCAGCATTTT. The chain combines TRBV2 with TRBJ1-5; D gene uncertain. Germline-derived CDR1 and CDR2 are SNHLY and FYNNEI. V dropped 3 bases and J dropped 2 bases, with 11 bases sitting between them. This CDR3 has 15 residues.